The 20 T cell receptor delta chains in this list originate from one sample, sequenced in a study of gammadelta T cells in human blood. TCRdb ran CATT on the RT-PCR reads. The sample holds 1,500 to 2,000 delta-chain clones, 6.5% seen once. The sample was non-Vgamma9Vdelta2 gamma-delta T cells from fetal blood. The source of these receptors is a human fetus.

This clone was picked up a small number of times. A much bigger clone sits one base away, suggesting this may be a read error. The chain links TRAV38-2/DV8 to TRDJ3, with D possibly matching TRDD2 (8 bases). There are 22 residues in the CDR3. Germline assignment: CDR1 TSESDYY and CDR2 QEAYKQQN. The V end was cut by 2 bases, the J end by 0 bases, with 24 bases between. The CDR3 loop is CAYRSMTSYGGFSSWDTRQMFF. As DNA, the CDR3 is TGTGCTTATAGGAGTATGACTTCCTACGGGGGATTCAGCTCCTGGGACACCCGACAGATGTTTTTC.

In its sample, this clone is medium-sized. This chain connects TRDV1 to TRDJ2, with 7 bases matching TRDD3. The CDR3 spans 17 residues. Germline V gives CDR1 TSWWSYY, CDR2 QGS. The J segment lost 4 bases and the V segment lost 5 bases, leaving 13 bases of the junction unmatched. The CDR3 DNA reads TGTGCTCTTGGGAAGGGACGGGCTGGGGGCAGGACAGCACAACTCTTCTTT. Translation gives CALGKGRAGGRTAQLFF.

By share, this clone counts as medium-sized (0.01 to 0.1%). Other DNA sequences of this sample code for an identical CDR3. The rearrangement joins TRDV3 to TRDJ2; TRDD3 agrees at 10 bases. The CDR3 is 14 amino acids. Germline trimming cut 3 bases from V and 0 bases from J; bases unmatched to any gene: 1. The V gene's germline CDR1 is TVYSNPD and CDR2 GDNSRS (reference sequence). Here the CDR3 DNA reads TGTGCCTTCCTGGGGGATACTTTGACAGCACAACTCTTCTTT. Its translation is CAFLGDTLTAQLFF.

This clone was observed a handful of times. With a much larger clone just one base away, this may be a read error. Other DNA sequences from this sample encode an identical CDR3 as well. The V and J genes are TRAV38-2/DV8 and TRDJ3; 11 bases map to TRDD3. Germline V gene lookup returns CDR1 TSESDYY and CDR2 QEAYKQQN. CDR3 size: 19 residues. Here the CDR3 reads CAYRSVLGDSSWDTRQMFF. The CDR3 nucleotides are TGTGCTTATAGGAGCGTACTGGGGGATAGCTCCTGGGACACCCGACAGATGTTTTTT. The variable domain in full, with the rest retrieved from reference TRAV38-2/DV8 and TRDJ3, is AQTVTQSQPEMSVQEAETVTLSCTYDTSESDYYLFWYKQPPSRQMILVIRQEAYKQQNATENRFSVNFQKAAKSFSLKISDSQLGDAAMYFCAYRSVLGDSSWDTRQMFFGTGIKLFVEP.

This clone is deemed large. This sequence joins TRAV29/DV5 and TRDJ2, with 7 positions matching TRDD3. Germline V gene lookup returns CDR1 NSMFDY and CDR2 ISSIKDK. With V trimmed by 0 bases and J by 0 bases, 2 bases remained unmatched. CDR3 length: 15 amino acids. The CDR3 DNA sequence: TGTGCAGCAAGCGCGTGGGGGACTTTGACAGCACAACTCTTCTTT. Its translation is CAASAWGTLTAQLFF.

In regard to this clone: One base away lies a much larger clone, so this may be a sequencing read error. The chain combines TRDV1 with TRDJ1, with TRDD2 matching over 7 bases. Germline V CDR1 and CDR2: TSWWSYY, QGS. The CDR3 is 20 amino acids. V shed 2 bases, J shed 5 bases, and the junction held 23 bases outside the gene matches. The CDR3 protein is CALGETPFPTEDKQPDKLIF. DNA of the CDR3: TGTGCTCTTGGGGAAACCCCCTTTCCTACGGAGGATAAACAACCGGATAAACTCATCTTT.

By its share, this clone is medium-sized. The chain carries TRDV2 and TRDJ2, with TRDD3 identical over 11 bases. CDR1 is GEAIGNYY and CDR2 is EKD in the germline V gene. This CDR3 has 17 residues. The V segment lost 1 base and the J segment 6 bases; nucleotides outside the gene matches: 9. DNA for the CDR3: TGTGCCTGTGACACGCTTGGTGGGGGATACGGGCCAGCACAACTCTTCTTT. Its protein product is CACDTLGGGYGPAQLFF.

This clone has a handful of counts. A much larger clonotype is one base distant, so this may be a read error. V gene TRDV3 combines with J gene TRDJ1; 12 nucleotides align to TRDD3. The J gene was missing in TCRdb and was found by matching the end of the DNA to germline. The CDR3 is made up of 16 amino acids. V trimming: 1 base; J trimming: 0 bases; junction bases outside the gene matches: 6. From germline, CDR1 is TVYSNPD and CDR2 GDNSRS (reference sequence). Here the CDR3 reads CAFKVLGDTNTDKLIF. The CDR3 nucleotides are TGTGCCTTTAAGGTACTGGGGGATACCAACACCGATAAACTCATCTTT.

In its sample, this clone ranks as large. The chain links TRAV29/DV5 to TRDJ1, with 8 bases fitting TRDD3. Germline V lookup: CDR1 NSMFDY, CDR2 ISSIKDK. This CDR3 has 14 residues. The trim removed 0 bases at V and 1 base at J, leaving 2 bases unmatched. This CDR3 is CAASAGDITDKLIF. The CDR3, as DNA: TGTGCAGCAAGCGCGGGGGATATCACCGATAAACTCATCTTT.

This clone is categorized as medium-sized (0.01 to 0.1%). With a much larger clone just one base away, this may be a read error. The chain is built from TRDV1 and TRDJ1; 7 bases agree with TRDD3. The J segment lost 5 bases and the V segment lost 4 bases, leaving 1 base of the junction unmatched. In germline, CDR1 is TSWWSYY, CDR2 QGS. The CDR3 sequence is 12 residues long. The CDR3 loop reads CALGVLGDKLIF. Here the CDR3 DNA reads TGTGCTCTTGGGGTACTGGGGGATAAACTCATCTTT.

Within the sample, this clone is large. This chain links TRAV29/DV5 with TRDJ2; the match to TRDD3 covers 10 bases. J gave up 4 bases and V 0 bases, and 3 bases lay outside the gene matches. Germline V gene sequence: CDR1 NSMFDY, CDR2 ISSIKDK. CDR3 length equals 15 residues. As DNA, the CDR3 is TGTGCAGCAAGCGGGGGGGGATACGCGACAGCACAACTCTTCTTT. It specifies CAASGGGYATAQLFF.

Within the sample, this clone is large. The chain is built from TRDV2 and TRDJ3; 7 bases align to TRDD3. The CDR3 runs to 16 residues. CDR1 and CDR2 from the germline V gene are GEAIGNYY and EKD. The V gene end was trimmed by 1 base and the J gene end by 1 base; junction bases not matched to a gene: 0. The CDR3 DNA reads as TGTGCCTGTGACACGGGGGATTCCTGGGACACCCGACAGATGTTTTTC. It is translated as CACDTGDSWDTRQMFF.

The chain is built from TRDV1 and TRDJ1; TRDD3 matches 10 bases. V lost 0 bases, J lost 4 bases, and 2 bases stayed unmatched. Germline CDR1 reads TSWWSYY; CDR2 reads QGS. This CDR3 region has 15 residues. The CDR3 reads CALGELPGGYDKLIF. Written as DNA, the CDR3 is TGTGCTCTTGGGGAACTTCCTGGGGGATACGATAAACTCATCTTT.

Concerning this clone: This may arise from a read error, as a much more abundant clone is one base away. In the same sample, other DNA sequences code for this CDR3. The chain recombines TRDV1 with TRDJ3; maybe TRDD3 (5 bases). Germline CDR1 is TSWWSYY and CDR2 is QGS. This CDR3 region has 17 residues. The CDR3 loop reads CALGETRTTWDTRQMFF. The DNA of the CDR3 is TGCGCTCTTGGGGAAACCCGTACTACCTGGGACACCCGACAGATGTTTTTC.

The table lists this clone with a few counts. The rearrangement joins TRDV1 to TRDJ3; no reliable D call. The V gene lost 2 bases and the J gene lost 0 bases, with 14 bases spanning the gap. The CDR3 contains 19 residues. Per germline, CDR1 TSWWSYY and CDR2 QGS. CDR3 bases: TGTGCTCTTGGGGAAAGGGAGGGCCTTAGCTCCTGGGACACCCGACAGATGTTTTTC. Its protein product is CALGEREGLSSWDTRQMFF.

This clone is large. The chain is built from TRDV1 and TRDJ1; D is possibly TRDD3 (6 bases). This CDR3 is built from 14 residues. CDR1 and CDR2 from the germline V gene are TSWWSYY and QGS. Between the trimmed V and J ends, which lost 1 base and 0 bases, there was a span of 6 bases. CDR3 nucleotides: TGTGCTCTTGGGGAACGGGGATACACCGATAAACTCATCTTT. This translates into CALGERGYTDKLIF.

By share, this clone ranks as medium-sized. The chain couples TRDV1 to TRDJ2, with TRDD3 identical over 7 bases. The CDR3 length is 15 residues. The V segment lost 3 bases and the J segment 3 bases; nucleotides outside the gene matches: 4. CDR1 is TSWWSYY, CDR2 QGS, per germline. The CDR3 region is CALGDIWGLTAQLFF. The CDR3 bases are TGTGCTCTTGGGGATATCTGGGGGCTGACAGCACAACTCTTCTTT.

This clone appeared a few times. This clone may be a read error of a much larger clone one base away. The rearrangement joins TRAV29/DV5 to TRDJ2; TRDD3 matches at 9 bases. The CDR3 has 15 amino acids. Germline values: CDR1 NSMFDY, CDR2 ISSIKDK. Written as DNA, the CDR3 is TGTGCAGCAAGCGCCTGGGGGATTTTGACAGAACAACTCTTCTTT. This encodes CAASAWGILTEQLFF.

By share of the sample, this clone is medium-sized (0.01 to 0.1%). The chain recombines TRDV2 with TRDJ3; TRDD3 agrees at 11 bases. Trimming removed 3 bases from V and 0 bases from J; junction bases left unmatched: 3. CDR3 length: 18 amino acids. The germline CDR1 and CDR2 sequences are GEAIGNYY and EKD. The CDR3: CACDVLGDSSWDTRQMFF. The CDR3 DNA reads as TGTGCCTGTGACGTACTGGGGGATAGCTCCTGGGACACCCGACAGATGTTTTTC.

In its sample, this clone ranks as medium-sized. Other DNA sequences in this sample translate to the same CDR3. V gene TRDV2 combines with J gene TRDJ1, with 10 bases that match TRDD3. CDR1 is GEAIGNYY, CDR2 EKD, per germline. J was trimmed by 2 bases and V by 0 bases; bases with no gene match: 2. The CDR3 spans 15 residues. The CDR3 loop reads CACDTVLGDTDKLIF. DNA for the CDR3: TGTGCCTGTGACACCGTACTGGGGGATACCGATAAACTCATCTTT.